Sequencing of this T cell receptor (beta chain) was carried out in a study of blood T cell repertoires in COVID-19. Study context: Acute and convalescent COVID-19 samples came from the United States, Italy and Spain. PBMCs, B-cell-depleted T cells, or T cells provided the cDNA or gDNA that made up the material.

The ends lost 6 bases at V and 6 bases at J; junction bases unmatched: 5. From germline, CDR1 is LGHDT and CDR2 YNNKEL (reference sequence). The CDR3 runs 13 residues. How the authors handled the data: The assay estimated nucleated cells by amplifying reference gene primers. Some clones are missing from TCRdb's copy, which holds only in-frame ones; the method was immunoSEQ multiplex PCR. D and trimming come from the DNA, and the V and J calls and clone size come from that table. The sample shows around 310,000 clones, 85% to 90% of them seen only once. Those enrolled in Seattle joined during active infection and were followed longitudinally afterward.

The chain carries TRBV3-1 (or the pseudogene TRBV3-2) and TRBJ2-7, with TRBD1 matching 10 bases. The sequence came from a woman in her forties with COVID-19, enrolled during active disease. Sequencing was performed on peripheral blood. In DNA, the CDR3 is TGTGCCAGCAGGGACAGGGGGATTAGCGAGCAGTACTTC. Amino acid sequence: CASRDRGISEQYF.